The 13 T cell receptor beta chains reported below all come from one sample, sequenced in a study of T cells in localized non-small cell lung cancer. The protocol was immunoSEQ multiplex PCR, while the TCRdb copy is restricted to in-frame clones and leaves out a portion. The data show tens of thousands of clones, 82% seen once. The specimen comprised peripheral blood, sampled before any cancer treatment. These TCRs come from a male donor aged 60 or over with stage III squamous cell lung carcinoma.

The rearrangement uses TRBV5-6 and TRBJ1-2; D not resolved. With 0 bases removed from V and 6 bases from J, the gap between germline ends came to 6 bases. Germline-derived CDR1 and CDR2 are SGHDT and YYEEEE. The CDR3 has 12 residues. The CDR3 reads CASSLAGNGYTF. The CDR3 region has the DNA TGTGCCAGCAGCTTGGCTGGAAATGGCTACACCTTC. Combining the CDR3 with reference TRBV5-6 and TRBJ1-2 gives the whole variable domain DAGVTQSPTHLIKTRGQQVTLRCSPKSGHDTVSWYQQALGQGPQFIFQYYEEEERQRGNFPDRFSGHQFPNYSSELNVNALLLGDSALYLCASSLAGNGYTFGSGTRLTVV.

The chain recombines TRBV18 with TRBJ1-1; 8 bases are shared with TRBD1. This CDR3 spans 15 amino acids. Germline CDR1 and CDR2: KGHSH and LQKENI. V trimming: 4 bases; J trimming: 7 bases; junction bases outside the gene matches: 11. The CDR3 here is CASSLLQGGDGEAFF. The CDR3 DNA is TGTGCCAGCTCACTACTACAGGGGGGTGACGGTGAAGCTTTCTTT.

The chain has TRBV19 and TRBJ2-2, with 7 bases that match TRBD2. The CDR3 length is 14 residues. V lost 7 bases and J lost 4; bases outside the gene matches: 6. Per the germline V gene, CDR1 is LNHDA and CDR2 is SQIVND (reference sequence). CDR3: CASTGGSFTGELFF. The CDR3 nucleotides are TGTGCCAGTACCGGCGGGAGCTTCACCGGGGAGCTGTTTTTT.

The chain couples TRBV9 to TRBJ2-7, with 9 bases matching TRBD2. CDR1 and CDR2 from the germline V gene are SGDLS and YYNGEE. J gave up 2 bases and V 0 bases, and 3 bases lay outside the gene matches. CDR3 length: 15 amino acids. The CDR3 bases are TGTGCCAGCAGCGTAGATCTAGCGGGGACCTACGAGCAGTACTTC. Translation: CASSVDLAGTYEQYF.

The CDR3 sequence is CATSSYRDMQETQYF. The CDR3 bases are TGTGCCACCAGCAGTTACAGGGATATGCAAGAGACCCAGTACTTC. This sequence joins TRBV15 and TRBJ2-5; D is possibly TRBD1 (6 bases). The CDR3 covers 15 residues. Germline CDR1 is LNHNV and CDR2 is YYDKDF (reference sequence). Trimming pared 3 bases from V and 2 bases from J, leaving 13 bases between.

J is TRBJ1-1 and V is TRBV11-2; D is ambiguous. V lost 2 bases and J lost 3, with 7 bases in between. Germline CDR1 SGHAT, CDR2 FQNNGV. The CDR3 runs to 13 residues. The CDR3 DNA is TGTGCCAGCAGCTTAACGACGGACACTGAAGCTTTCTTT. It encodes CASSLTTDTEAFF.

This sequence joins TRBV7-9 and TRBJ1-1, with 9 bases fitting TRBD1. Per germline, CDR1 SEHNR and CDR2 FQNEAQ (reference sequence). This CDR3 is built from 14 residues. The trim removed 4 bases at V and 5 bases at J, leaving 5 bases unmatched. CDR3 amino acids: CASSSGTGRTEAFF. The DNA of the CDR3 is TGTGCCAGCAGCTCAGGGACAGGGAGAACTGAAGCTTTCTTT.

The gene calls are TRBV6-4 and TRBJ2-1, with a tentative D call TRBD1 (6 bases). Germline assignment: CDR1 MRHNA and CDR2 SNTAGT. The CDR3 is 13 residues long. The V and J ends lost 3 bases and 8 bases respectively, with 11 bases between them. CDR3 DNA sequence: TGTGCCAGCAGTGAACAACAGGGATATGAGCAGTTCTTC. Protein product: CASSEQQGYEQFF.

V is TRBV7-9 and J is TRBJ1-3; D gene uncertain. Germline-derived CDR1 and CDR2 are SEHNR and FQNEAQ (reference sequence). Deletions cut 0 bases from V and 2 bases from J, with 8 bases between. CDR3 size: 15 residues. The CDR3 loop is CASSLALGPGNTIYF. The DNA for the CDR3 is TGTGCCAGCAGCTTAGCCTTGGGTCCTGGAAACACCATATATTTT.

Of note for this clone: Compared with germline, one end of the junction differs, possibly owing to a read error. V is TRBV5-1 and J is TRBJ1-1; TRBD1 matches at 9 bases. The CDR3 contains 13 residues. CDR1 is SGHRS and CDR2 is YFSETQ in the germline V gene. The CDR3 protein is CASSLVAGQGDIF. In DNA form, the CDR3 reads TGCGCCAGCAGCTTGGTCGCGGGACAGGGAGACATCTTT. The full variable domain, with the rest looked up from reference TRBV5-1 and TRBJ1-1, is KAGVTQTPRYLIKTRGQQVTLSCSPISGHRSVSWYQQTPGQGLQFLFEYFSETQRNKGNFPGRFSGRQFSNSRSEMNVSTLELGDSALYLCASSLVAGQGDIFGQGTRLTVV.

V gene TRBV4-1 combines with J gene TRBJ1-2; D possibly corresponds to TRBD1 (5 bases). CDR1 is MGHRA, CDR2 YSYEKL, per germline. V lost 0 bases and J lost 3, with 8 bases in between. The CDR3 loop spans 14 amino acids. Written as DNA, the CDR3 is TGCGCCAGCAGCCAAGAAGGGGCTGACTATGGCTACACCTTC. Translated, it gives CASSQEGADYGYTF.

The V and J genes are TRBV7-9 and TRBJ2-2; D is possibly TRBD2 (5 bases). V was clipped by 3 bases and J by 4 bases, with 12 bases between them. This CDR3 has 15 residues. CDR1 is SEHNR, CDR2 FQNEAQ, per germline (reference sequence). CDR3 bases: TGTGCCAGCAGCTTGGACTGGTCTGGCACCGGGGAGCTGTTTTTT. Its translation is CASSLDWSGTGELFF. The full variable domain, with the rest looked up from reference TRBV7-9 and TRBJ2-2, is DTGVSQNPRHKITKRGQNVTFRCDPISEHNRLYWYRQTLGQGPEFLTYFQNEAQLEKSRLLSDRFSAERPKGSFSTLEIQRTEQGDSAMYLCASSLDWSGTGELFFGEGSRLTVL.

V gene TRBV18 combines with J gene TRBJ2-7; the match to TRBD1 covers 9 bases. CDR3 size: 14 residues. Germline loops: CDR1 KGHSH, CDR2 LQKENI. After removal of 6 bases from V and 6 bases from J, the junction contained 9 bases not matched to a gene. CDR3 loop: CASSPGQGTGEQYF. The CDR3 DNA reads TGTGCCAGCTCGCCGGGACAGGGAACCGGCGAGCAGTACTTC.